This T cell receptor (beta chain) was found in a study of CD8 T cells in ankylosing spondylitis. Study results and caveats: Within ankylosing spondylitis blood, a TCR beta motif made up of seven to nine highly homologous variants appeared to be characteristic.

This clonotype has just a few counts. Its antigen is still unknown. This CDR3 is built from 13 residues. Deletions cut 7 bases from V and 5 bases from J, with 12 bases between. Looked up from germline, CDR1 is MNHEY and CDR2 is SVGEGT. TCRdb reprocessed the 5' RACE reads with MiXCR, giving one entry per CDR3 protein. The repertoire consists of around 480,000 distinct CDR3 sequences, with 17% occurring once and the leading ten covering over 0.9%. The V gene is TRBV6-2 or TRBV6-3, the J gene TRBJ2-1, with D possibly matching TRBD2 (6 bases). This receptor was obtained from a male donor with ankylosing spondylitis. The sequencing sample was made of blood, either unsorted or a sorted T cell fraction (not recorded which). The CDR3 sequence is CASTQRAHNEQFF. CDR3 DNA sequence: TGTGCCAGCACCCAGCGGGCTCACAATGAGCAGTTCTTC.